This entry lists 15 T cell receptor beta chains sequenced from one sample in a study of TIL therapy for anti-PD-1-resistant metastatic lung cancer. Sequencing used immunoSEQ v3. Generated by immunoSEQ multiplex PCR, the TCRdb table keeps only in-frame clones and is missing some. The sample lists tens of thousands of clones; just over 85% were seen once. Sample time point: pre-treatment sample, taken before nivolumab and TIL therapy. The sample here was blood, taken at baseline. The receptor source for this set is a person aged 25 to 85 with non-small cell lung cancer.

This chain connects TRBV19 to TRBJ2-2; 9 nucleotides align to TRBD1. V shed 4 bases and J 4 bases; nucleotides not matched to a gene: 10. This CDR3 is built from 17 residues. CDR1 is LNHDA and CDR2 is SQIVND in the germline V gene (reference sequence). The CDR3 DNA reads as TGTGCCAGTAGTACCCCCCGGACAGGGGCCTCCACCGGGGAGCTGTTTTTT. Protein: CASSTPRTGASTGELFF.

The gene calls are TRBV19 and TRBJ1-1, with D possibly matching TRBD1 (6 bases). CDR3 length equals 15 residues. V lost 5 bases and J 0 bases, leaving 13 bases between the germline ends. Germline values: CDR1 LNHDA, CDR2 SQIVND (reference sequence). CDR3 in DNA: TGTGCCAGTAGTCGAACAGGGTTACTGAACACTGAAGCTTTCTTT. Translation: CASSRTGLLNTEAFF.

The chain has TRBV4-1 and TRBJ2-1, with D uncertain. Germline CDR1 and CDR2: MGHRA and YSYEKL. The CDR3 extends over 16 amino acids. Trimming pared 1 base from V and 2 bases from J, leaving 12 bases between. The CDR3 protein is CASSQGNGPTYNEQFF. The CDR3 coding sequence is TGCGCCAGCAGCCAAGGAAACGGGCCCACCTACAATGAGCAGTTCTTC.

This chain links TRBV18 with TRBJ2-5, with D possibly matching TRBD2 (6 bases). The CDR3 runs 18 residues. The germline CDR1 and CDR2 sequences are KGHSH and LQKENI. V lost 2 bases and J lost 5, with 24 bases in between. The CDR3 here is CASSPYSAFQRVGETQYF. The CDR3 region has the DNA TGTGCCAGCTCACCATATTCTGCCTTCCAGCGGGTAGGGGAGACCCAGTACTTC.

This chain joins TRBV19 and TRBJ2-5, with 9 bases that match TRBD2. With 6 bases clipped from V and 5 bases from J, the junction kept 13 bases outside the gene matches. This CDR3 has 16 amino acids. The germline gives CDR1 LNHDA, CDR2 SQIVND (reference sequence). The CDR3: CASSSPLAGVRETQYF. DNA for the CDR3: TGTGCCAGTAGCAGCCCCTTAGCGGGAGTGAGGGAGACCCAGTACTTC.

The chain joins TRBV7-9 to TRBJ2-3, with D uncertain. CDR3 length: 14 residues. The germline gives CDR1 SEHNR, CDR2 FQNEAQ (reference sequence). V lost 3 bases and J lost 1, with 8 bases in between. CDR3 in amino acids: CASSFSDRTDTQYF. The CDR3 DNA sequence: TGTGCCAGCAGCTTCAGTGATCGCACAGATACGCAGTATTTT.

This clone was observed a single time. The chain is built from TRBV7-9 and TRBJ2-1; the match to TRBD1 covers 9 bases. This CDR3 spans 13 amino acids. Germline V gene lookup returns CDR1 SEHNR and CDR2 FQNEAQ (reference sequence). V shed 6 bases and J 7 bases; nucleotides not matched to a gene: 4. CDR3 loop: CASRTGGWNEQFF. DNA for the CDR3: TGTGCCAGCAGGACAGGGGGTTGGAATGAGCAGTTCTTC.

The chain combines TRBV10-2 with TRBJ2-7; 8 bases match TRBD1. Germline loops: CDR1 WSHSY, CDR2 SAAADI. J gave up 2 bases and V 2 bases, and 5 bases lay outside the gene matches. The CDR3 runs to 15 residues. In DNA, the CDR3 is TGCGCCAGCAGTGAGGTGACAGGGGCGGCCTACGAGCAGTACTTC. This translates into CASSEVTGAAYEQYF.

This clone was detected only a few times. The chain employs TRBV24-1 and TRBJ2-1, with TRBD2 matching over 10 bases. Germline V CDR1 and CDR2: KGHDR, SFDVKD. V lost 5 bases, J lost 8 bases, and 17 bases stayed unmatched. The CDR3 totals 18 residues. The CDR3 loop is CATSGLSGRAVVSDEQFF. In DNA form, the CDR3 reads TGTGCCACCAGTGGACTAAGCGGGAGGGCCGTGGTTTCTGATGAGCAGTTCTTC.

The chain recombines TRBV7-2 with TRBJ2-3, with 7 bases lining up with TRBD1. Trimming took 5 bases from V and 6 from J; bases not matched to a gene: 8. Germline V gene sequence: CDR1 SGHTA, CDR2 FQGNSA. The CDR3 loop spans 14 amino acids. CDR3 loop: CASSIKTGDDTQYF. CDR3 nucleotide sequence: TGTGCCAGCAGCATAAAAACAGGGGATGATACGCAGTATTTT. The entire variable domain, with the rest obtained from reference TRBV7-2 and TRBJ2-3, is as follows: GAGVSQSPSNKVTEKGKDVELRCDPISGHTALYWYRQSLGQGLEFLIYFQGNSAPDKSGLPSDRFSAERTGGSVSTLTIQRTQQEDSAVYLCASSIKTGDDTQYFGPGTRLTVL.

This chain connects TRBV7-2 to TRBJ2-7, with TRBD1 matching over 7 bases. V lost 1 base to trimming and J lost 0 bases; unmatched junction nucleotides: 3. From germline, CDR1 is SGHTA and CDR2 FQGNSA. The CDR3 spans 15 residues. The CDR3 spells CASSLGTGNSYEQYF. In DNA, the CDR3 is TGTGCCAGCAGCTTAGGGACAGGCAACTCCTACGAGCAGTACTTC.

This chain joins TRBV4-1 and TRBJ2-1; 10 bases map to TRBD1. The CDR3 extends over 17 amino acids. Germline CDR1 and CDR2: MGHRA and YSYEKL. V shed 2 bases, J shed 2 bases, and the junction held 6 bases outside the gene matches. CDR3 sequence: CASSQSSGTGAYNEQFF. DNA for the CDR3: TGCGCCAGCAGCCAAAGTAGCGGGACAGGGGCCTACAATGAGCAGTTCTTC.

The sample holds one count of this clone. This sequence joins TRBV4-3 and TRBJ1-6; D remains unclear. This CDR3 is 16 amino acids long. The germline V gene encodes CDR1 LGHNA and CDR2 YSLEER. Trimming left V 2 bases short and J 7 bases short, with 15 bases between. The CDR3 nucleotides are TGCGCCAGCAGCCAATCTTACCCCGCCCTGAATTCACCCCTCCACTTT. Translation: CASSQSYPALNSPLHF.

The chain combines TRBV27 with TRBJ2-7, with TRBD1 identical over 7 bases. This CDR3 has 16 residues. V was pared by 5 bases and J by 7 bases, with 17 bases of the junction left unmatched. Germline CDR1 reads MNHEY; CDR2 reads SMNVEV (reference sequence). CDR3 sequence (DNA): TGTGCCAGCAGTCTGGCCCGGACAGGCTACTGGCGGGAGCAGTACTTC. As protein: CASSLARTGYWREQYF.

CDR3 sequence reads: CASSEAWDTEAFF. In DNA, the CDR3 is TGTGCCAGCAGTGAAGCCTGGGACACTGAAGCTTTCTTT. The V call is TRBV6-1, the J call TRBJ1-1; D not certain. Per the germline V gene, CDR1 is MNHNS and CDR2 is SASEGT. This CDR3 comprises 13 residues. Trimming cost V 0 bases and J 3 bases, with 5 bases left between them.